The next 8 T cell receptor beta chains were all read from a single sample in a study of blood T cell repertoires in COVID-19. Sequencing was performed with immunoSEQ multiplex PCR; in TCRdb, only in-frame clones are kept and a portion is missing. Among 120,000 to 150,000 clones, roughly four fifths were seen once, and the ten largest hold approximately 9%. Sequencing input: peripheral blood. Receptors originate from an elderly woman in a cohort sampled during active or convalescent COVID-19.

The chain combines TRBV9 with TRBJ2-5; perhaps TRBD1 as D (6 bases). The CDR3 length is 14 residues. CDR1 is SGDLS and CDR2 is YYNGEE in the germline V gene. V lost 4 bases, J lost 2 bases, and 12 bases lay in between. CDR3 bases: TGTGCCAGCAGCCTTGGACAGATACAAGAGACCCAGTACTTC. Protein product: CASSLGQIQETQYF. The full variable domain, completed using reference TRBV9 and TRBJ2-5, is DSGVTQTPKHLITATGQRVTLRCSPRSGDLSVYWYQQSLDQGLQFLIQYYNGEERAKGNILERFSAQQFPDLHSELNLSSLELGDSALYFCASSLGQIQETQYFGPGTRLLVL.

The chain employs TRBV6-5 and TRBJ1-1; D is undetermined. This CDR3 spans 13 amino acids. CDR1 is MNHEY and CDR2 is SVGAGI in the germline V gene. The ends were cut back, 7 bases at V and 3 bases at J, with 12 bases in the middle. The CDR3 here is CASMVGRYTEAFF. CDR3 in DNA: TGTGCCAGCATGGTCGGTCGTTACACTGAAGCTTTCTTT.

This clone showed up just a few times. The chain couples TRBV24-1 to TRBJ2-3, with D perhaps matching TRBD1 (6 bases). Germline V gene sequence: CDR1 KGHDR, CDR2 SFDVKD. Between the trimmed V and J ends, which lost 3 bases and 4 bases, there was a span of 16 bases. This CDR3 contains 16 residues. CDR3 in amino acids: CATSDRMPDSADTQYF. The CDR3 nucleotides read TGTGCCACCAGTGATCGTATGCCGGACAGTGCAGATACGCAGTATTTT.

The chain combines TRBV6-5 with TRBJ1-2; 10 nucleotides align to TRBD1. With 7 bases clipped from V and 7 bases from J, the junction kept 12 bases outside the gene matches. Germline V gives CDR1 MNHEY, CDR2 SVGAGI. There are 15 residues in the CDR3. The CDR3 is CASKSGTGVIRGYTF. As DNA, the CDR3 is TGTGCCAGCAAGTCCGGGACAGGGGTCATTCGTGGCTACACCTTC.

As to this clone: Other DNA variants within this sample encode the same CDR3. The chain couples TRBV15 to TRBJ2-5; TRBD2 matches at 9 bases. The CDR3 is 16 amino acids. Germline values: CDR1 LNHNV, CDR2 YYDKDF (reference sequence). Unmatched junction bases numbered 8, after V lost 1 base and J lost 5 bases. CDR3 sequence: CATSRVAGAPRETQYF. The DNA of the CDR3 is TGTGCCACCAGCAGAGTAGCGGGGGCCCCCCGGGAGACCCAGTACTTC.

The chain links TRBV27 to TRBJ1-5, with a tentative D call TRBD1 (5 bases). V shed 2 bases and J shed 3 bases, with 8 bases lying between them. Germline CDR1 reads MNHEY; CDR2 reads SMNVEV (reference sequence). The CDR3 is 14 residues long. The CDR3, as DNA: TGTGCCAGCAGTTTACCAGGGCCCAATCAGCCCCAGCATTTT. Protein product: CASSLPGPNQPQHF.

The V call is TRBV6-5, the J call TRBJ2-7; weak D call: TRBD1 (5 bases). There are 11 residues in the CDR3. V lost 4 bases, J lost 6 bases, and 7 bases lay in between. Germline values: CDR1 MNHEY, CDR2 SVGAGI. The DNA of the CDR3 is TGTGCCAGCAGTTCAAGGGGCGAGCAGTACTTC. It encodes CASSSRGEQYF.

This sequence joins TRBV6-5 and TRBJ2-2; 7 bases align to TRBD2. Per the germline V gene, CDR1 is MNHEY and CDR2 is SVGAGI. V was pared by 6 bases and J by 5 bases, with 6 bases of the junction left unmatched. This CDR3 has 14 amino acids. This CDR3 reads CASSRRAGTGELFF. The DNA for the CDR3 is TGTGCCAGCAGCCGCCGAGCGGGGACCGGGGAGCTGTTTTTT.